This TCR beta chain was found in a study of OX40 agonist ivuxolimab in advanced cancers. Study in general: More than 35% of patients had received prior checkpoint inhibitor therapy. Three dose-escalation patients had partial responses: one with hepatocellular carcinoma and two with cutaneous melanoma.

Remarks on this clone: The antigen is undetermined.

Study-level findings and limits: Clonal expansion by week 6 occurred in CD4+ and CD8+ blood T cells (at 0.1 to 3.0 mg/kg).

Autoimmune disease history or systemic immunosuppression meant exclusion. The table came from immunoSEQ multiplex PCR; TCRdb's copy has only in-frame clones and leaves some out. This table holds under 20,000 clones, approximately 77% found once. The sequencing here drew on CD4+ or CD8+ T cells sorted from blood, taken in a trial of the OX40 agonist ivuxolimab. The TCR originated in an adult with an advanced solid tumor such as melanoma, head and neck, liver or kidney cancer.

The CDR3 loop is CASSEAPDGGAADTQYF. The CDR3 bases are TGTGCCAGCAGTGAAGCGCCAGACGGGGGGGCGGCTGATACGCAGTATTTT. The chain joins TRBV6-1 to TRBJ2-3, with 8 positions matching TRBD2. V lost 0 bases, J lost 6 bases, and 11 bases stayed unmatched. The germline gives CDR1 MNHNS, CDR2 SASEGT. CDR3 length: 17 amino acids.